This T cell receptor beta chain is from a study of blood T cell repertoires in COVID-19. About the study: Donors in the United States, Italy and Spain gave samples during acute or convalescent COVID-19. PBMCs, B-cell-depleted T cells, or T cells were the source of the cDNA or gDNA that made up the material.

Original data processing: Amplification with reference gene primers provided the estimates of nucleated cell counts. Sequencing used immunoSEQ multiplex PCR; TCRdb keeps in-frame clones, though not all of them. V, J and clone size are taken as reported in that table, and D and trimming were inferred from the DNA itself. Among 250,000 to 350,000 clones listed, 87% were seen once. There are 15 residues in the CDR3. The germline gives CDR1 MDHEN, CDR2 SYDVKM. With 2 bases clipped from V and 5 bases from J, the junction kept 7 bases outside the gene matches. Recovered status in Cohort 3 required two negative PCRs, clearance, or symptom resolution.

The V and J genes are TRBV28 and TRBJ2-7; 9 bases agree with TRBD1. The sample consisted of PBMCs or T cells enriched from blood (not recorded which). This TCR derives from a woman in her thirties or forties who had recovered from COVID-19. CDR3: CASSLGSQGAHEQYF. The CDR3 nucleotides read TGTGCCAGCAGTTTAGGATCACAGGGGGCGCACGAGCAGTACTTC.